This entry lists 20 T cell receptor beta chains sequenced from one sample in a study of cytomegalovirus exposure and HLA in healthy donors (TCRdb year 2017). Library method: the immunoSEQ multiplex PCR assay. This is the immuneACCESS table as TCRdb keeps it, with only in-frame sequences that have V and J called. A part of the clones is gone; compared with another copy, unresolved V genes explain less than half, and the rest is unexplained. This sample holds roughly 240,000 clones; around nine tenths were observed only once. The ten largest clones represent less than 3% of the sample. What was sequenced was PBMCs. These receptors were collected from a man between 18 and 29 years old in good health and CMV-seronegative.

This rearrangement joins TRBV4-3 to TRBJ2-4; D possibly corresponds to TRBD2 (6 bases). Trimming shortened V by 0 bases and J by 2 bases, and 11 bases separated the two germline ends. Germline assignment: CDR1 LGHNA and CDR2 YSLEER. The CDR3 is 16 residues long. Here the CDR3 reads CASSQEGGVTKNIQYF. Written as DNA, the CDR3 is TGCGCCAGCAGCCAAGAAGGAGGGGTGACCAAAAACATTCAGTACTTC.

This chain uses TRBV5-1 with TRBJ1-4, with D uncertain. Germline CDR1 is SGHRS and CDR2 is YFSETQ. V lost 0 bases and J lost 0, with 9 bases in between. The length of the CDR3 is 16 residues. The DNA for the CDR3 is TGCGCCAGCAGCTTGGTGGCAGTTGCAACTAATGAAAAACTGTTTTTT. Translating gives CASSLVAVATNEKLFF.

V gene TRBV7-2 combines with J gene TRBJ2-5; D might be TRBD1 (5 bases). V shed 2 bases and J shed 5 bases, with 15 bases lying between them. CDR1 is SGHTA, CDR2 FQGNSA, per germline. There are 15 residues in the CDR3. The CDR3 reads CASSLFGRALETQYF. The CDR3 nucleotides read TGTGCCAGCAGCTTATTCGGCAGGGCCTTGGAGACCCAGTACTTC.

In DNA form, the CDR3 reads TGTGCCAGCAGCTTAGGACAGGGGTCGTTGTTCTTT. Its translation: CASSLGQGSLFF. This chain joins TRBV7-9 and TRBJ1-1; TRBD1 agrees at 8 bases. In germline, CDR1 is SEHNR, CDR2 FQNEAQ (reference sequence). The CDR3 consists of 12 residues. The V segment lost 1 base and the J segment 14 bases; nucleotides outside the gene matches: 6.

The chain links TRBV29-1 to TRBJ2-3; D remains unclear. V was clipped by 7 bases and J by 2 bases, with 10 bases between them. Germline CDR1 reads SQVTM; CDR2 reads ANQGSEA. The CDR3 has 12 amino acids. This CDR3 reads CSAQEYTDTQYF. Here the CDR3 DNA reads TGCAGCGCGCAGGAATACACAGATACGCAGTATTTT.

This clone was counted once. The CDR3 protein is CASSLAVRLHEQFF. The CDR3 DNA is TGTGCCAGCAGCTTAGCGGTCAGATTGCATGAGCAGTTCTTC. This sequence joins TRBV7-9 and TRBJ2-1; D not resolved. The germline gives CDR1 SEHNR, CDR2 FQNEAQ (reference sequence). The CDR3 has 14 residues. V was cut by 0 bases and J by 8 bases, with 11 bases left in between.

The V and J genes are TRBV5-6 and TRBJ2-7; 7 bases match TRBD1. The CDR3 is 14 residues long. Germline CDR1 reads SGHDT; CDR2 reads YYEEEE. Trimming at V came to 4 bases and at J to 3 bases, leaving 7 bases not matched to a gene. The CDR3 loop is CASSPQGQHYEQYF. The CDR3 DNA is TGTGCCAGCAGCCCCCAGGGACAGCACTACGAGCAGTACTTC. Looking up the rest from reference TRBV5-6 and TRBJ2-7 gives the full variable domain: DAGVTQSPTHLIKTRGQQVTLRCSPKSGHDTVSWYQQALGQGPQFIFQYYEEEERQRGNFPDRFSGHQFPNYSSELNVNALLLGDSALYLCASSPQGQHYEQYFGPGTRLTVT.

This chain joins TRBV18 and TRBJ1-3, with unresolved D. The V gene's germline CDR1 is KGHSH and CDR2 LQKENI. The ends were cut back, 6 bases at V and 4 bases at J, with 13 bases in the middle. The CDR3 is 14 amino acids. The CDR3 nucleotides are TGTGCCAGCTCCCCCTCTACTTCCGGAAACACCATATATTTT. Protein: CASSPSTSGNTIYF.

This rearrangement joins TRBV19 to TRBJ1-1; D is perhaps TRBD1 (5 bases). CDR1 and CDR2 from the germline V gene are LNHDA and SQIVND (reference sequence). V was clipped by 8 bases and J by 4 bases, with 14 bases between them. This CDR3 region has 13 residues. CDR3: CASSNRQRTEAFF. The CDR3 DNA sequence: TGTGCCAGTTCAAATCGACAGCGCACTGAAGCTTTCTTT.

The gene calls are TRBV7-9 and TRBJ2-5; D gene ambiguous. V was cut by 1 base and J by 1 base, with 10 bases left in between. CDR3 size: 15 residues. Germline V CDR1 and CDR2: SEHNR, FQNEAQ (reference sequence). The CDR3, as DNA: TGTGCCAGCAGCTTAGTTGGTGGGCTCCAAGAGACCCAGTACTTC. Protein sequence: CASSLVGGLQETQYF.

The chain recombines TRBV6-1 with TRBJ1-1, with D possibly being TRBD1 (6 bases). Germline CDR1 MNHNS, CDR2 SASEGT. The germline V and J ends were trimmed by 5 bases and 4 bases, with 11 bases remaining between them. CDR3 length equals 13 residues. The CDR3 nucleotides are TGTGCCAGCAGTCTAGGGGGGGGCACTGAAGCTTTCTTT. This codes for CASSLGGGTEAFF.

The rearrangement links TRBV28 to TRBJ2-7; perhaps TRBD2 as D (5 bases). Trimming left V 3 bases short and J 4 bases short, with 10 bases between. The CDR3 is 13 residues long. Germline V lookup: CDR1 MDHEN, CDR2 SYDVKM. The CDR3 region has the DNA TGTGCCAGCAGTTTCGTGGGAGAGTACGAGCAGTACTTC. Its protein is CASSFVGEYEQYF.

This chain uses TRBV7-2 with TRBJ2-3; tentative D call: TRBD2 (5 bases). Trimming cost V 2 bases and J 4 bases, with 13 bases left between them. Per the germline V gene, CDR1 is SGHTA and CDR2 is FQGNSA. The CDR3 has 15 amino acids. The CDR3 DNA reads TGTGCCAGCAGCTTACGCCGGACTCTCCCAGATACGCAGTATTTT. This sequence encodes CASSLRRTLPDTQYF.

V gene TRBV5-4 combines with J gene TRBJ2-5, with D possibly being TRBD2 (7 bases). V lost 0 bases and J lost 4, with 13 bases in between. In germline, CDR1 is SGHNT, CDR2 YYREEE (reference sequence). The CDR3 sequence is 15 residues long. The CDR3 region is CASSLEGGGAETQYF. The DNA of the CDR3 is TGTGCCAGCAGCTTGGAGGGGGGGGGCGCAGAGACCCAGTACTTC.

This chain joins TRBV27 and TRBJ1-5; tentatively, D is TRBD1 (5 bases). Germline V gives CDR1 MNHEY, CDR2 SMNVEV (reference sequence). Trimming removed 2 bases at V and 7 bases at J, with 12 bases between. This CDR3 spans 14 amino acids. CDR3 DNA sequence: TGTGCCAGCAGTTTAGGTGCAGGGCAACAGCCCCAGCATTTT. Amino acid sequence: CASSLGAGQQPQHF.

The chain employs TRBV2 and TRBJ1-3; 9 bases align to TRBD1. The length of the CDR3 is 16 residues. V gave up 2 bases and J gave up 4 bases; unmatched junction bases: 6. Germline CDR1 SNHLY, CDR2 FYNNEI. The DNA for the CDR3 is TGTGCCAGCAGTGAATCCGGGACAGGGTCGGGAAACACCATATATTTT. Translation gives CASSESGTGSGNTIYF.

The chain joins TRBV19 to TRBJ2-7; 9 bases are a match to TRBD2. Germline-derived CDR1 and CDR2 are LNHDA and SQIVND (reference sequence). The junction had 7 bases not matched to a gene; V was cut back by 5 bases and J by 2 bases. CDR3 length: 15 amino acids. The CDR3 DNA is TGTGCCAGTAGTTATTTAGCGGGAGAGACCTACGAGCAGTACTTC. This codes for CASSYLAGETYEQYF.

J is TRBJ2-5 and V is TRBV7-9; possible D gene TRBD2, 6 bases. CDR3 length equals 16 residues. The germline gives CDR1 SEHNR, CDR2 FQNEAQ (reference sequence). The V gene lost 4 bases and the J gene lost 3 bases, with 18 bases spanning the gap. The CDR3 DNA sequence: TGTGCCAGCAGCTGGGTTTGGAGGGGAGCTGAAGAGACCCAGTACTTC. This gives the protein CASSWVWRGAEETQYF.

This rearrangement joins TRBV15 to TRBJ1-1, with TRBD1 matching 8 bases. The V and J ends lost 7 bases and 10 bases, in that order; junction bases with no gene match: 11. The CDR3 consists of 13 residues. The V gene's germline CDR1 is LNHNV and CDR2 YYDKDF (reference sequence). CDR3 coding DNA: TGTGCCACCAACCCAGGACAGGGAGCACCAGCTTTCTTT. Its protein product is CATNPGQGAPAFF.

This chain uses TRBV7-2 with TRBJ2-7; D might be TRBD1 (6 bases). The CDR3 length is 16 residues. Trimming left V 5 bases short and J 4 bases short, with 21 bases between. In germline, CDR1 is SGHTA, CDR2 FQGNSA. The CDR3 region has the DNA TGTGCCAGCAGCCACACACTCCGGGACACCGATTACGAGCAGTACTTC. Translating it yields CASSHTLRDTDYEQYF.